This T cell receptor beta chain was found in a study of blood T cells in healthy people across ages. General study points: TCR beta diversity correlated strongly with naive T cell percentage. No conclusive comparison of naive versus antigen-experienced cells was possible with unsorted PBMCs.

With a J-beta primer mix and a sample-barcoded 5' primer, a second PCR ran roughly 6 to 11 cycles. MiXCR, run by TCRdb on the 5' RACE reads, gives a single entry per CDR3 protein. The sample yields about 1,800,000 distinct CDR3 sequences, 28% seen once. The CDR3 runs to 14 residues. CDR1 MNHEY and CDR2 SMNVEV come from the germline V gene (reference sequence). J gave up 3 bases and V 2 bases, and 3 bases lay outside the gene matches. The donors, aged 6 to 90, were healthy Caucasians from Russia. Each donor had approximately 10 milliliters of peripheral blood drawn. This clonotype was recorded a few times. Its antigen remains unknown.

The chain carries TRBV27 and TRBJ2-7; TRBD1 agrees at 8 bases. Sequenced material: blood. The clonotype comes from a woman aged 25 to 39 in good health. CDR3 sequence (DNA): TGTGCCAGCAGTTTAGAGGGACAGGACTACGAGCAGTACTTC. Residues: CASSLEGQDYEQYF.